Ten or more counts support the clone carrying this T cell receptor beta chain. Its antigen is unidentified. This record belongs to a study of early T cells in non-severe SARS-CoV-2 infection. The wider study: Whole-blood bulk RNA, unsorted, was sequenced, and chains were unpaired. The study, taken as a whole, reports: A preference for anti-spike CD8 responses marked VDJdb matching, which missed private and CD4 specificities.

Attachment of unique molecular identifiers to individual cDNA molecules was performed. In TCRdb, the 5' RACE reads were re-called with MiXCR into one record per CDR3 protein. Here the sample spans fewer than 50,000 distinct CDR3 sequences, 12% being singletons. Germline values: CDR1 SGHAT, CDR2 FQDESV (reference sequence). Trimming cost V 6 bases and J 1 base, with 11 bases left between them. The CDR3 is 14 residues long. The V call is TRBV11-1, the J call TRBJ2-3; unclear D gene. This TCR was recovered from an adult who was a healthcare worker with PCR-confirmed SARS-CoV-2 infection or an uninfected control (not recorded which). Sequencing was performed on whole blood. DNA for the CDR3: TGTGCCAGCAGTCCGCAACCGGGCACAGATACGCAGTATTTT. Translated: CASSPQPGTDTQYF.